The sequence of this T cell receptor beta chain was determined in a study of blood T cell repertoires in COVID-19. The wider study: Samples of COVID-19 (acute and convalescent) were obtained from the United States, Italy and Spain. Sources were T cells, B-cell-depleted T cells, or PBMCs; the material itself was cDNA or gDNA.

The CDR3 is 13 residues long. Trimming removed 11 bases from V and 8 bases from J; junction bases left unmatched: 9. CDR1 and CDR2 from the germline V gene are LNHDA and SQIVND (reference sequence). Authors' analysis steps: By means of reference gene primer amplification, nucleated cell counts were estimated. Method: immunoSEQ multiplex PCR; TCRdb's copy keeps in-frame clones and lacks some. V and J calls and clone size are given by that table; D and trimming were obtained from the DNA. The sample includes roughly 200,000 clones, around nine tenths seen only once; the top ten take about 2.5%. This rearrangement joins TRBV19 to TRBJ1-6, with 7 bases identical to TRBD1. This receptor was identified in a man aged 40-49 years with active or convalescent COVID-19. Sequencing was performed on peripheral blood. The CDR3 DNA reads TGTGCCTCCCAGGGGGTTAGGGATTCACCCCTCCACTTT. It codes for CASQGVRDSPLHF. Together with reference TRBV19 and TRBJ1-6, the CDR3 gives the full variable domain: DGGITQSPKYLFRKEGQNVTLSCEQNLNHDAMYWYRQDPGQGLRLIYYSQIVNDFQKGDIAEGYSVSREKKESFPLTVTSAQKNPTAFYLCASQGVRDSPLHFGNGTRLTVT.